The TCR beta chain under discussion was sequenced for a study of CD8 T cells in ankylosing spondylitis. This clonotype was seen a few times. The antigen is not known. Study conclusions and caveats: Significant enrichment of disease-linked clones was reportedly seen in matched ankylosing spondylitis synovial fluid. A motif of eight highly homologous TCR beta variants was seen as apparently characteristic of ankylosing spondylitis blood.

Libraries for TCR beta were made by quantitative 5'-RACE with molecular barcodes. TCRdb fed the 5' RACE reads into MiXCR, producing one record per CDR3 protein. The sample holds 200,000 to 300,000 distinct CDR3 sequences; more than 20% are singletons and the top ten take roughly 0.67%. Trimming took off 6 bases at V and 4 bases at J, with 14 bases between the two ends. The CDR3 sequence is 14 residues long. V gene TRBV12-3 or TRBV12-4 combines with J gene TRBJ2-3; D not certain. Sequenced: blood, either unsorted or a sorted T cell fraction (not recorded which). This sequence was found in a male donor with ankylosing spondylitis or in good health (not recorded which). The DNA for the CDR3 is TGTGCCAGCAGCCGGACCTATACCCCAGATACGCAGTATTTT. This sequence encodes CASSRTYTPDTQYF.